This T cell receptor (beta chain) was identified during a study of human T cells and chemical hapten exposure. Study-level information: The patient population, which was mostly female, had alopecia areata, totalis or universalis. General observations from the study: With alopecia, donors may have immune responses unlike healthy people's.

Germline CDR1 and CDR2: LGHNA and YSLEER. The CDR3 covers 13 residues. As concerns this clonotype: What it recognizes is unknown. A read error may produce the germline difference seen at one junction end.

Time point denoted: patch test 2, 6 weeks after DPC sensitization. Specified treatment: therapeutic diphenylcyclopropenone sensitization with weekly scalp DPC. Library construction involved attaching unique molecular identifiers to individual cDNA molecules, which allowed quantitative, reproducible TCR counting. As handled by the study authors: Counting gave a median of 95,638 TCRs per sample, with values ranging from about 23,224 to 700,000. One entry per CDR3 protein results from TCRdb running MiXCR on the RACE reads. These V and J calls derive from TCRdb rather than the authors' analysis. This sample carries a few hundred thousand distinct CDR3 sequences, nearly 6.5% of them seen once, and the ten largest clones take about 6%.

This receptor was taken from a woman aged 18-29 years with alopecia areata. Some clones in this sample may be carry-over from other donors' samples. Sequencing was performed on whole blood, taken in connection with sensitization to the hapten diphenylcyclopropenone (DPC). The V and J genes are TRBV4-3 and TRBJ2-3; the D is unclear. The CDR3 DNA sequence: TGCGCCATCAGCCAAGAGATAGTAGGTACGCAGTATTTT. It encodes CAISQEIVGTQYF.